This T cell receptor (beta chain) derives from a study of response to subunit inactivated influenza vaccine (dated by TCRdb to the late 2010s). Context from the whole study: To follow how T cells responded to a trivalent subunit inactivated influenza vaccine, the researchers relied on deep quantitative profiling of the T cell receptor repertoire. Overall results and qualifications from the work: According to the authors, only a limited number of new T cells may be recruited by each seasonal influenza vaccination.

This clonotype was observed a handful of times. The target of this receptor is not known. It has no much larger one-base neighbor in the sample; base qualities were not kept. Libraries were made using RT-PCR. Reads for this sample came from an Illumina HiSeq 2500. TCRdb's own reprocessing of the public reads used fastp at Q25 and MiXCR and kept productive beta chains. Entries that share a CDR3 protein sequence are merged under the most common genes and DNA. In all, the sample holds hundreds of thousands of distinct CDR3 sequences, and over 25% of those were seen once. The ten largest clones capture around 2% of the sample. This receptor was identified in a man over 45 who received an inactivated influenza vaccine. Donor details come from another sample of the same person, matched by shared clones. The sequencing here drew on CD4+ T cells sorted from PBMCs, taken around 5 days after vaccination.

For the CDR3, the sequence is CASSPRGQEQETQYF. The sequenced DNA: TGTGCCAGCAGTCCCAGGGGACAGGAACAAGAGACCCAGTACTTC. This chain is built from TRBV6-1 and TRBJ2-5; 8 bases in the junction line up with TRBD1. Per the germline V gene, MNHNS is the CDR1 and SASEGT is the CDR2. The CDR3 starts with the cysteine, ends with the phenylalanine, and has 15 residues. Only the CDR3 DNA is retained, 45 bases long and in frame from the first base. The germline V end is reduced by 5 bases and the J end by 2 bases; junction bases left unmatched: 7.